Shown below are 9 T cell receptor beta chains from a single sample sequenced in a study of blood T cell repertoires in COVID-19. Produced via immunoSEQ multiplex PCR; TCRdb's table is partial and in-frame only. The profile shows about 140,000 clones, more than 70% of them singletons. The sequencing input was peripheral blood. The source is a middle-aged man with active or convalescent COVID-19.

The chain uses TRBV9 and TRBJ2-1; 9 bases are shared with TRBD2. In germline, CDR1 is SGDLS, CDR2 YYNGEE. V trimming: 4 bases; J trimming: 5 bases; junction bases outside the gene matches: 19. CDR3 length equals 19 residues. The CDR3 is CASSLTLASGTRGDNEQFF. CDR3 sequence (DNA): TGTGCCAGCAGCCTAACTCTGGCTAGCGGGACTCGAGGGGACAATGAGCAGTTCTTC.

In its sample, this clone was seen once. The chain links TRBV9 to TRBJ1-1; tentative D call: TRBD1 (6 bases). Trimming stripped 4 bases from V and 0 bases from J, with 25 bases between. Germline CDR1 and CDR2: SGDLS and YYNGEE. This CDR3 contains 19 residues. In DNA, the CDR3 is TGTGCCAGCAGCCCGCGGGGGGGGGCGTTTCGTCTAATGAACACTGAAGCTTTCTTT. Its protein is CASSPRGGAFRLMNTEAFF.

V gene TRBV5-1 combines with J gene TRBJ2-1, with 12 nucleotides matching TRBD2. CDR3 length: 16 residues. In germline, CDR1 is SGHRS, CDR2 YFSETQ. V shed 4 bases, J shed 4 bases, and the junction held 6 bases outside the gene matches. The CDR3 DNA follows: TGCGCCAGCAGCCGCCTAGCGGGAGGGCGGTACAATGAGCAGTTCTTC. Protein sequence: CASSRLAGGRYNEQFF.

The chain's CDR3 is CASSAPPGAFF. CDR3 nucleotide sequence: TGTGCCAGCAGTGCGCCCCCAGGAGCTTTCTTT. V is TRBV12-3 or TRBV12-4 and J is TRBJ1-1; D is uncertain. The CDR3 spans 11 residues. Trimming took 5 bases from V and 10 from J, leaving 11 bases between them.

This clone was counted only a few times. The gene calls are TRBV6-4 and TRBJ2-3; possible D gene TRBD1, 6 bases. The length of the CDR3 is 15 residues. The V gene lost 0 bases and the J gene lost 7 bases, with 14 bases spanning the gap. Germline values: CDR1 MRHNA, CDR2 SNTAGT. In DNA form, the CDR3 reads TGTGCCAGCAGTGACTCGTCAGGTGGGGGCAATACGCAGTATTTT. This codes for CASSDSSGGGNTQYF.

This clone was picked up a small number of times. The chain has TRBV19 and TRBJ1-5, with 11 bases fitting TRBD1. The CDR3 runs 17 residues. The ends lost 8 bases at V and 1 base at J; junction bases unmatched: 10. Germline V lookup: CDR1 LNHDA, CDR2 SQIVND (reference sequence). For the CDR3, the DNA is TGTGCCAGTCTGAGGACAGGGGGCAAAAGGAGCAATCAGCCCCAGCATTTT. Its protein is CASLRTGGKRSNQPQHF. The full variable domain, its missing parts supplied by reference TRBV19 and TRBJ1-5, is DGGITQSPKYLFRKEGQNVTLSCEQNLNHDAMYWYRQDPGQGLRLIYYSQIVNDFQKGDIAEGYSVSREKKESFPLTVTSAQKNPTAFYLCASLRTGGKRSNQPQHFGDGTRLSIL.

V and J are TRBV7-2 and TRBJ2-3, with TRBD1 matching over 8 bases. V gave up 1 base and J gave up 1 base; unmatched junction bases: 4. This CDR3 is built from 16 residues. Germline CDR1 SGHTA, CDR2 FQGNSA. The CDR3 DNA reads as TGTGCCAGCAGCTTAGGCAGGGGGCTAGGCACAGATACGCAGTATTTT. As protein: CASSLGRGLGTDTQYF.

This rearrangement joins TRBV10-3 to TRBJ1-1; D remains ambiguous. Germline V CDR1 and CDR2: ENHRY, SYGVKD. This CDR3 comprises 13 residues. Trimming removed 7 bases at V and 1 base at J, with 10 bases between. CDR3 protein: CAITRASNTEAFF. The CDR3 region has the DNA TGTGCCATCACGAGGGCCTCGAACACTGAAGCTTTCTTT.

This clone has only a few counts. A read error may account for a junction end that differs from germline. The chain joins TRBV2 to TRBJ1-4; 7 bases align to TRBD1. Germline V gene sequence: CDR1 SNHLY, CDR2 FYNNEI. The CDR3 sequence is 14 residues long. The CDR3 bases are TGTGCCAGCAGTTTATTACCGGGACAGCTTGATAATCCATTT. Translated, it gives CASSLLPGQLDNPF.